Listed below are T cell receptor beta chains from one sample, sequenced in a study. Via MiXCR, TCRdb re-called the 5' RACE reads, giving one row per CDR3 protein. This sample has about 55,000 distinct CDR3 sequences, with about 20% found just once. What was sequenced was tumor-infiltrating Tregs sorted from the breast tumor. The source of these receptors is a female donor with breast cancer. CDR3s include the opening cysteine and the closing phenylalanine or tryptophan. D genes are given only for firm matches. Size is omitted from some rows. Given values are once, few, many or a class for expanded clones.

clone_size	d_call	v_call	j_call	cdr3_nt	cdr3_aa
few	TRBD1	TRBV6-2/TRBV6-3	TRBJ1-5	TGTGCCAGCAGTTACTCAGGACAGGGTCGCAATCAGCCCCAGCATTTT	CASSYSGQGRNQPQHF
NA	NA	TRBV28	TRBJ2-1	TGTGCCAGCAGTCCCGAGGGGACGGCCTACAATGAGCAGTTCTTC	CASSPEGTAYNEQFF
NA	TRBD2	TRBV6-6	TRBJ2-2	TGTGCCAGCTTCAGGGCACTAGCGGAGGACACCGGGGAGCTGTTTTTT	CASFRALAEDTGELFF
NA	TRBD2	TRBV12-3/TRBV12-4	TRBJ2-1	TGTGCCAGCAGCCCAGCGGGAGAGATCTACAATGAGCAGTTCTTC	CASSPAGEIYNEQFF
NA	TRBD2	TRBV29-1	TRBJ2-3	TGCAGCGTTTGTGGGACTAGCAGCGCAGATACGCAGTATTTT	CSVCGTSSADTQYF
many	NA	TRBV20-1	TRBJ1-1	TGCAGTGCTACCCGCGGGAGGGAAGCTTTCTTT	CSATRGREAFF
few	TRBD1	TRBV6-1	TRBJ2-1	TGTGCCACCCGGGACAGGGGGTTCAGCGAGCAGTTCTTC	CATRDRGFSEQFF
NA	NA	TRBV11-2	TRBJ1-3	TGTGCCAGCAGCTTCGACTCGAAAACCATATATTTT	CASSFDSKTIYF
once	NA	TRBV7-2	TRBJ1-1	TGTGCCAGCAGCCATCAGCGGCACCCGAACACTGAAGCTTGCTTT	CASSHQRHPNTEACF
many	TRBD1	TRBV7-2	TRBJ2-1	TGTGCCAGCAGCACAGGACAGGAGTACAATGAGCAGTTCTTC	CASSTGQEYNEQFF
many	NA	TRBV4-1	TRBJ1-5	TGCGCCAGCAGCCAGACCCAGACACGATCTAGCCAGCCCCAGCATTTT	CASSQTQTRSSQPQHF
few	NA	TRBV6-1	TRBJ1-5	TGTGCCAGCAGTGAAGCCGGGTACGGGAATCAGCCCCAGCATTTT	CASSEAGYGNQPQHF
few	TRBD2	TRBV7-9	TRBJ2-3	TGTGCCAGCAGTTCGGGACTAGGCACAGATACGCAGTATTTT	CASSSGLGTDTQYF
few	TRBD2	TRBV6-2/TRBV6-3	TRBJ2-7	TGTGCCAGCTCCGATGGGACTAGCGGGACCTACGAGCAGTACTTC	CASSDGTSGTYEQYF
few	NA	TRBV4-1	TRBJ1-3	TGCGCCAGCAGCCAAGATACTTCATGGGGAAACACCATATATTTT	CASSQDTSWGNTIYF
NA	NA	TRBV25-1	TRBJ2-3	TGTGCCAGCAGTGAATCACGAGGGGTGAGCACAGATACGCAGTATTTT	CASSESRGVSTDTQYF
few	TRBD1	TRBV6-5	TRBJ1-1	TGTGCCAGCAGCCAACAGGGGGCCGCTTTCTTT	CASSQQGAAFF
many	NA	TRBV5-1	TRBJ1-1	TGCGCCAGCAGCTTGGCCGGGCAGCCGCACTCCTTT	CASSLAGQPHSF
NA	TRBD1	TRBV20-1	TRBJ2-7	TGCAGTGAGGAGTCGGGACAGGGGGCCTACGAGCAGTACTTC	CSEESGQGAYEQYF
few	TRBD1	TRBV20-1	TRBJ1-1	TGCAGTGCTAGAACAGGGGGCACTGAAGCTTTCTTT	CSARTGGTEAFF
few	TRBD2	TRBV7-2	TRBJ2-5	TGTGCCAGCAGCCGGACTAGCGGGAGGCAAGAGACCCAGTACTTC	CASSRTSGRQETQYF
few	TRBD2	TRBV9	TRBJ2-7	TGTGCCAGCAGCGTCGCCGGGGGGTCGCAGTACTTC	CASSVAGGSQYF
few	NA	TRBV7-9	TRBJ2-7	TGTGCCAGCAGCTCCATTAGGACCTACGAGCAGTACTTC	CASSSIRTYEQYF
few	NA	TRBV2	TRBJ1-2	TGTGCCAGCAGCCTAACTTGGACAGCTATGGATTTC	CASSLTWTAMDF
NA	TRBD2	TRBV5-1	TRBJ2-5	TGCGCCAGCAGGGGGACTAGCGGTCAAGAGACCCAGTACTTC	CASRGTSGQETQYF
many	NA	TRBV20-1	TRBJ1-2	TGCAGTGCCCCCAACAAAGGCTCGGGCTACACCTTC	CSAPNKGSGYTF
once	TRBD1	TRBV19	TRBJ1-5	TGTGCCAGTAGTAACCGACAGGGGATATTGTATCAGCCCCAGCATTTT	CASSNRQGILYQPQHF
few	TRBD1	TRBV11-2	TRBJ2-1	TGTGCCAGCAGCTCGAACAGGGGGCTCAGCTCCTACAATGAGCAGTTCTTC	CASSSNRGLSSYNEQFF
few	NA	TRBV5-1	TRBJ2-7	TGCGCCAGCAGCCTGACAGGGGAGGGATACTACGAGCAGTACTTC	CASSLTGEGYYEQYF
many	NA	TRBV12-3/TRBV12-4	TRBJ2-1	TGTGCCAGCAGCCTCAGACGGAAGGACCATGAGCAGTTCTTC	CASSLRRKDHEQFF
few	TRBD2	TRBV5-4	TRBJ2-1	TGTGCCAGCAGCATTGGACTAGCGGCCAATGAGCAGTTCTTC	CASSIGLAANEQFF
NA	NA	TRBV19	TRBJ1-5	TGTGCCAGTAGTATAGAAGTACGCCGCGGCAGTCAGCCCCAGCATTTT	CASSIEVRRGSQPQHF
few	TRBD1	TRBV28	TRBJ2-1	TGTGCCAGCAGCCCGACAGGGGGGATTTGGAATGAGCAGTTCTTC	CASSPTGGIWNEQFF
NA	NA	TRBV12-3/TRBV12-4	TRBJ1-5	TGTGCCAGCAGTTTGCGTAGGCTCCAGCCCCAGCATTTT	CASSLRRLQPQHF
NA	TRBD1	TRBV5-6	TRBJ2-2	TGTGCCAGCAGCTTGGGGACAGGATCCTTTAACACCGGGGAGCTGTTGTTT	CASSLGTGSFNTGELLF
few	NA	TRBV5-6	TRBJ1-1	TGTGCCAGCAGCCCGTCGCCTCTAATGAACACTGAAGCTTTCTTT	CASSPSPLMNTEAFF
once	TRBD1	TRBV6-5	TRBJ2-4	TGTGCCAGCTGGTCTTACTCAGGGGGCGTCTCCAAAAACATTCAGTACTTC	CASWSYSGGVSKNIQYF
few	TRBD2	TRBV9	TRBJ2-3	TGTGCCAGCAGCGAGGGAGGGGATGGCACAGATACGCAGTATTTT	CASSEGGDGTDTQYF
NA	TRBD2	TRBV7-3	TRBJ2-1	TGTGCCAGCAGCTTCTCTGGGACTAGCGGGAGCTATGAGCAGTTCTTC	CASSFSGTSGSYEQFF
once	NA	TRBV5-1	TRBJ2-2	TGCGCCAGCAGCTTGGATGGGGAGGCGACCGGGGAGCTGTTTTTT	CASSLDGEATGELFF
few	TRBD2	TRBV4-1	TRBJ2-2	TGCGCCAGCAGCCAAGGACTAGCGGGAGAAAGAGCCGGGGAGCTGTTTTTT	CASSQGLAGERAGELFF
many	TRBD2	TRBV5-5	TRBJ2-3	TGTGCCAGCAGCTGGGGGACTACCACCACAGATACGCAGTATTTT	CASSWGTTTTDTQYF
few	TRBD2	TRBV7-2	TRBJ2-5	TGTGCCGGCAGCTTAGGCGGGACTAGCAAGACCCAGTACTTC	CAGSLGGTSKTQYF
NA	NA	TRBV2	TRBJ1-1	TGTGCCAGCTCCCAATGGGAGACAGCTTTCTTT	CASSQWETAFF
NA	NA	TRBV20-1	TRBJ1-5	TGCAGTGCTAGAGACCCCCTAGGGATAGTTAATCAGCCCCAGCATTTT	CSARDPLGIVNQPQHF
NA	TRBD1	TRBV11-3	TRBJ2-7	TGTGCCAGCAGCTTCTTCCTCCAGGGGGCTGGCTACGAGCAGTACTTC	CASSFFLQGAGYEQYF
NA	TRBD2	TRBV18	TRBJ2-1	TGTGCCAGCTCACCACCAGCGGGAGGGCAGGACAATGAGCGGTTCTTC	CASSPPAGGQDNERFF
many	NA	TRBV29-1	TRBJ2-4	TGCAGCGCGATGGACCCGGCTGCCAAAAACATTCAGTACTTC	CSAMDPAAKNIQYF
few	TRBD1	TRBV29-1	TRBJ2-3	TGCAGCGCACCACAGGGGGCGGGGGGCACAGATACGCAGTATTTT	CSAPQGAGGTDTQYF
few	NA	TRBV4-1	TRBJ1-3	TGCGCCAGCAGCCAACCCAGCCTTGGGTCCCCTGGAAACACCATATATTTT	CASSQPSLGSPGNTIYF
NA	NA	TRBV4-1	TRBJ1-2	TGCGCCAGCAGCCAAGTAGGTACACAGCGAGCTAACTATGGCTACACCTTC	CASSQVGTQRANYGYTF
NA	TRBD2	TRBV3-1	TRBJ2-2	TGTGCCAGCAGCCACGGACTAGCGGGCGGGGAGCTGTTTTTT	CASSHGLAGGELFF